A selection of T cell receptor beta chains follows, all from one sample in a study of cytomegalovirus exposure and HLA in healthy donors. Method: immunoSEQ multiplex PCR; TCRdb's copy keeps in-frame clones and lacks some. The sample shows 65,000 to 75,000 clones, around 94% of them seen only once. The sequenced sample consisted of PBMCs. These receptors were collected from a woman under 30 in good health and CMV-seropositive. CDR3s include the opening cysteine and the closing phenylalanine or tryptophan. D genes are given only for firm matches. Size is omitted from some rows. Given values are once, few, many or a class for expanded clones.

TRBJ1-3	-	TRBV7-2	-	CASSLSSTVIPVSGNTIYF	TGTGCCAGCAGCTTATCGAGCACTGTTATTCCTGTCTCTGGAAACACCATATATTTT
TRBJ1-1	once	TRBV19	TRBD1	CASSIGTGFLNTEAFF	TGTGCCAGTAGTATTGGGACAGGGTTTCTGAACACTGAAGCTTTCTTT
TRBJ1-1	-	TRBV7-2	-	CASSSRGGNTEAFF	TGTGCCAGCAGTTCAAGAGGGGGGAACACTGAAGCTTTCTTT
TRBJ1-5	-	TRBV10-3	TRBD1	CAISEGQGPNQPQHF	TGTGCCATCAGTGAGGGACAGGGACCAAATCAGCCCCAGCATTTT
TRBJ2-2	-	TRBV29-1	TRBD1	CSADPGGSTGELFF	TGCAGCGCCGACCCAGGGGGTAGCACCGGGGAGCTGTTTTTT
TRBJ1-2	-	TRBV6-1	-	CASSEGPAYGYTF	TGTGCCAGCAGTGAAGGGCCCGCCTATGGCTACACCTTC
TRBJ2-1	-	TRBV14	-	CASSQLPTVNSYNEQFF	TGTGCCAGCAGCCAACTCCCGACAGTTAACTCCTACAATGAGCAGTTCTTC
TRBJ2-3	once	TRBV7-6	TRBD2	CASSQAGVEDTQYF	TGTGCCAGCAGCCAAGCGGGGGTTGAAGATACGCAGTATTTT
TRBJ2-7	once	TRBV28	TRBD1	CASSHDRGLNYEQYF	TGTGCCAGCAGTCATGACAGGGGGCTAAACTACGAGCAGTACTTC
TRBJ2-3	-	TRBV6-1	-	CASSEVTDTQYF	TGTGCCAGCAGTGAAGTAACAGATACGCAGTATTTT
TRBJ2-1	-	TRBV7-2	-	CASSSQLDNEQFF	TGTGCCAGCAGCTCTCAACTAGACAATGAGCAGTTCTTC
TRBJ1-1	-	TRBV7-6	-	CASSLEPATGNTEAFF	TGTGCCAGCAGCTTAGAGCCGGCGACAGGGAACACTGAAGCTTTCTTT
TRBJ2-7	-	TRBV6-1	-	CASSVGGLAEQYF	TGTGCCAGCAGTGTGGGGGGGCTGGCCGAGCAGTACTTC
TRBJ1-5	-	TRBV11-2	TRBD1	CASSPGTGGYSNQPQHF	TGTGCCAGCAGCCCTGGGACAGGGGGATATAGCAATCAGCCCCAGCATTTT
TRBJ2-3	-	TRBV9	TRBD2	CASSPRTSGGRGRTDTQYF	TGTGCCAGCAGCCCGCGGACTAGCGGGGGGCGTGGGAGGACAGATACGCAGTATTTT
TRBJ2-7	-	TRBV6-1	TRBD1	CASGQDRGFYEQYF	TGTGCCAGCGGACAGGACAGGGGGTTCTACGAGCAGTACTTC
TRBJ2-3	-	TRBV29-1	-	CSVERLASGTDTQYF	TGCAGCGTTGAGAGGTTGGCTAGCGGCACAGATACGCAGTATTTT
TRBJ2-7	-	TRBV2	-	CASSWTGTSDYEQYF	TGTGCCAGCAGTTGGACCGGGACTTCTGACTACGAGCAGTACTTC
TRBJ1-1	-	TRBV19	-	CASSISEGLNTEAFF	TGTGCCAGTAGTATCTCGGAGGGGCTGAACACTGAAGCTTTCTTT
TRBJ1-1	-	TRBV5-1	TRBD1	CASSIGGRTEAFF	TGCGCCAGCAGCATAGGGGGCCGGACTGAAGCTTTCTTT